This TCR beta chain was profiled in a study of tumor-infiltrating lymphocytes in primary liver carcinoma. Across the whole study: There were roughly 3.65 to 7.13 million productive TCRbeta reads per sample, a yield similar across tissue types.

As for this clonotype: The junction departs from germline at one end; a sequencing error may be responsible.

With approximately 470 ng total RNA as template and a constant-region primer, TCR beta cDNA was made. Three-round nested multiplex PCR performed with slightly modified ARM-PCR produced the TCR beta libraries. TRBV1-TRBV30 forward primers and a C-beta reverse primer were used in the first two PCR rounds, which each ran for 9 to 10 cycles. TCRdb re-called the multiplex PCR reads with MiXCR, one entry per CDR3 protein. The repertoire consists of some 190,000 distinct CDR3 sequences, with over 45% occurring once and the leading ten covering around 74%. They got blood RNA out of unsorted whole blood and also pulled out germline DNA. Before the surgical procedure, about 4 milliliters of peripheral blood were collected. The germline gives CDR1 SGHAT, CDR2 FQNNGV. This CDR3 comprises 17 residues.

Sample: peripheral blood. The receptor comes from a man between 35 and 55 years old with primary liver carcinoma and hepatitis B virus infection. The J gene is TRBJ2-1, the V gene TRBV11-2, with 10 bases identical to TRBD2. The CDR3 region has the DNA TGTGCCGGCAGCTTAGTTTGGTCCAGCGGGAGGGTAAATGAGCAGTTCTTC. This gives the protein CAGSLVWSSGRVNEQFF. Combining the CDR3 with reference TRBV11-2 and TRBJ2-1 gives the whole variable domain EAGVAQSPRYKIIEKRQSVAFWCNPISGHATLYWYQQILGQGPKLLIQFQNNGVVDDSQLPKDRFSAERLKGVDSTLKIQPAKLEDSAVYLCAGSLVWSSGRVNEQFFGPGTRLTVL.